One and the same sample provided the 27 T cell receptor beta chains below, sequenced in a study of beta chain features in type 1 diabetes. Of the isolated RNA, all was reverse transcribed, and so the sequenced material was expressed TCRB transcripts. Clones were read by immunoSEQ multiplex PCR, and TCRdb kept only the in-frame ones, dropping some. The sample includes around 250,000 clones, around 13% of them seen just once. The antigens for these receptors are not known. The study, taken as a whole, reports: Shortening that was moderate but significant affected the TCRB CDR3s of Type 1 diabetes patients in all four CD4+ subsets.

Sequencing was carried out using naive CD4+ T cells from blood. The receptor set was obtained from a young man with type 1 diabetes.

This clone was counted between two and nine times. The V and J genes are TRBV18 and TRBJ2-7; TRBD2 might be the D (5 bases). V was cut by 4 bases and J by 3 bases, with 13 bases left in between. The CDR3 is made up of 14 amino acids. Germline values: CDR1 KGHSH, CDR2 LQKENI. The CDR3: CASSLSGGNYEQYF. In nucleotides, the CDR3 is TGTGCCAGCTCACTGAGCGGTGGAAACTACGAGCAGTACTTC.

This clone was seen more than once but under ten times. The CDR3 loop is CSVGLAGGVNEQFF. The CDR3 nucleotides read TGCAGCGTTGGGCTAGCGGGAGGCGTCAATGAGCAGTTCTTC. The chain joins TRBV29-1 to TRBJ2-1; 11 bases line up with TRBD2. V was clipped by 4 bases and J by 6 bases; unmatched bases: 5. The CDR3 is 14 amino acids. From germline, CDR1 is SQVTM and CDR2 ANQGSEA.

V is TRBV21-1 and J is TRBJ2-5; TRBD2 reflects the table's D call only, with no check against the DNA. TRBV21-1 is termed a pseudogene. This CDR3 is 11 amino acids long. In DNA form, the CDR3 reads TGTGCCAGCTATGTGAGGAAGACCCAGTACTTC. It is translated as CASYVRKTQYF.

CDR3: CAWSVLGGETQYF. The CDR3 DNA reads as TGTGCCTGGAGTGTACTGGGGGGAGAGACCCAGTACTTC. The chain recombines TRBV30 with TRBJ2-5; D might be TRBD2 (6 bases). Germline assignment: CDR1 GTSNPN and CDR2 SVGIG (reference sequence). V shed 0 bases and J shed 4 bases, with 9 bases lying between them. This CDR3 is built from 13 residues.

CDR3 sequence (DNA): TGTGCTAGTGGCCAAATACCACGACAGGGGAACCTTCCCCTGGATACGCAGTATTTT. Translating it yields CASGQIPRQGNLPLDTQYF. This sequence joins TRBV12-5 and TRBJ2-3; 8 bases match TRBD1. Germline trimming cut 6 bases from V and 6 bases from J; bases unmatched to any gene: 23. CDR3 size: 19 residues. In germline, CDR1 is LGHNT, CDR2 FRNRAP.

The V and J genes are TRBV2 and TRBJ2-1, with D possibly TRBD1 on 6 matching bases. V lost 6 bases and J 6 bases, leaving 9 bases between the germline ends. This CDR3 has 12 residues. From germline, CDR1 is SNHLY and CDR2 FYNNEI. The CDR3 sequence: CASRDSLNEQFF. In nucleotides, the CDR3 is TGTGCCAGCAGGGACAGCCTCAATGAGCAGTTCTTC.

This sequence joins TRBV11-2 and TRBJ2-5; D is unclear. Germline V lookup: CDR1 SGHAT, CDR2 FQNNGV. The V gene lost 7 bases and the J gene lost 0 bases, with 12 bases spanning the gap. This CDR3 has 14 amino acids. The CDR3 loop reads CASNPWPYQETQYF. Written as DNA, the CDR3 is TGTGCCAGCAACCCTTGGCCGTACCAAGAGACCCAGTACTTC.

A remark on this clone: Other DNA sequences in the sample encode the same CDR3. J is TRBJ1-1 and V is TRBV5-1; D is possibly TRBD1 (5 bases). From germline, CDR1 is SGHRS and CDR2 YFSETQ. CDR3 length: 13 amino acids. V gave up 0 bases and J gave up 7 bases, with 10 bases separating them. CDR3: CASSLEGDGEAFF. The CDR3 bases are TGCGCCAGCAGCTTGGAAGGGGATGGTGAAGCTTTCTTT.

This clone has only a few counts. This sequence joins TRBV5-4 and TRBJ2-5; no reliable D call. The CDR3 covers 12 residues. The germline gives CDR1 SGHNT, CDR2 YYREEE (reference sequence). V dropped 2 bases and J dropped 4 bases, with 6 bases sitting between them. CDR3 residues: CASSFLLETQYF. DNA of the CDR3: TGTGCCAGCAGCTTTCTACTAGAGACCCAGTACTTC. Using reference TRBV5-4 and TRBJ2-5 for the parts outside the CDR3, the full variable domain is ETGVTQSPTHLIKTRGQQVTLRCSSQSGHNTVSWYQQALGQGPQFIFQYYREEENGRGNFPPRFSGLQFPNYSSELNVNALELDDSALYLCASSFLLETQYFGPGTRLLVL.

On this clone: The CDR3 ends on some other residue instead of the conserved phenylalanine or tryptophan, so this is likely a read error. The DNA is omitted, as the CDR3 cannot be located on it reliably, and the CDR3 follows TCRdb's listing. The V and J genes are TRBV28 and TRBJ2-3; the DNA was not used to check the table's D call, TRBD2. The CDR3 spans 9 residues, counting both ends. CDR1 and CDR2 (germline): MDHEN, SYDVKM. CDR3: CASSLINGG.

This clone was counted a few times. V is TRBV7-9 and J is TRBJ2-3, with unresolved D. Germline CDR1 reads SEHNR; CDR2 reads FQNEAQ (reference sequence). The germline V and J ends were trimmed by 8 bases and 6 bases, with 15 bases remaining between them. The CDR3 spans 13 residues. DNA for the CDR3: TGTGCCAGCTGTCGTAGTCTCGGTGATACGCAGTATTTT. Translating gives CASCRSLGDTQYF.

This clone was detected a few times. This sequence joins TRBV7-2 and TRBJ2-7; possibly TRBD2 for D (5 bases). The V and J ends lost 0 bases and 2 bases respectively, with 8 bases between them. CDR1 is SGHTA, CDR2 FQGNSA, per germline. The CDR3 length is 14 residues. The CDR3 region has the DNA TGTGCCAGCAGCTTAGCTCCGGGGACCTACGAGCAGTACTTC. Translated: CASSLAPGTYEQYF. The full variable domain, with the rest looked up from reference TRBV7-2 and TRBJ2-7, is GAGVSQSPSNKVTEKGKDVELRCDPISGHTALYWYRQSLGQGLEFLIYFQGNSAPDKSGLPSDRFSAERTGGSVSTLTIQRTQQEDSAVYLCASSLAPGTYEQYFGPGTRLTVT.

The chain uses TRBV19 and TRBJ2-2, with 10 bases that match TRBD2. Unmatched junction bases numbered 12, after V lost 4 bases and J lost 7 bases. Germline assignment: CDR1 LNHDA and CDR2 SQIVND (reference sequence). CDR3 size: 17 residues. This chain's CDR3 is CASSTGASGGAHGELFF. The CDR3 coding sequence is TGTGCCAGTAGTACGGGCGCCAGCGGGGGGGCCCACGGGGAGCTGTTTTTT. The full variable domain, in which reference TRBV19 and TRBJ2-2 provide the parts outside the CDR3, is DGGITQSPKYLFRKEGQNVTLSCEQNLNHDAMYWYRQDPGQGLRLIYYSQIVNDFQKGDIAEGYSVSREKKESFPLTVTSAQKNPTAFYLCASSTGASGGAHGELFFGEGSRLTVL.

V usage is TRBV30 and J usage is TRBJ2-7; 11 nucleotides align to TRBD2. J lost 2 bases, V lost 3 bases, and 0 bases had no gene match. Per germline, CDR1 GTSNPN and CDR2 SVGIG (reference sequence). This CDR3 region has 13 residues. This CDR3 is CAWRLAGAYEQYF. In DNA, the CDR3 is TGTGCCTGGAGACTAGCGGGGGCCTACGAGCAGTACTTC. Together with reference TRBV30 and TRBJ2-7, the CDR3 gives the full variable domain: SQTIHQWPATLVQPVGSPLSLECTVEGTSNPNLYWYRQAAGRGLQLLFYSVGIGQISSEVPQNLSASRPQDRQFILSSKKLLLSDSGFYLCAWRLAGAYEQYFGPGTRLTVT.

The chain joins TRBV6-1 to TRBJ2-7; 7 bases line up with TRBD2. The CDR3 consists of 17 residues. The germline V gene has CDR1 MNHNS and CDR2 SASEGT. The V and J ends lost 2 bases and 1 base, in that order; junction bases with no gene match: 11. CDR3 nucleotide sequence: TGTGCCAGCAGTGAACCACGGCGACAGCGGGGTTCCTACGAGCAGTACTTC. Translated: CASSEPRRQRGSYEQYF.

J is TRBJ2-5 and V is TRBV7-8; 11 bases line up with TRBD2. Per the germline V gene, CDR1 is SGHVS and CDR2 is FQNEAQ. With 3 bases clipped from V and 5 bases from J, the junction kept 5 bases outside the gene matches. The CDR3 totals 15 residues. The DNA for the CDR3 is TGTGCCAGCAGCTTTAGCGGGAGGGCCACTGAGACCCAGTACTTC. Protein sequence: CASSFSGRATETQYF.

The chain couples TRBV5-4 to TRBJ2-1; D perhaps matches TRBD2 (5 bases). The CDR3 spans 13 residues. CDR1 SGHNT and CDR2 YYREEE come from the germline V gene (reference sequence). V shed 0 bases and J shed 8 bases, with 9 bases lying between them. CDR3 nucleotides: TGTGCCAGCAGCTTGGTCAGTAGCGATGAGCAGTTCTTC. Its translation is CASSLVSSDEQFF.

The V and J genes are TRBV29-1 and TRBJ2-2; 12 nucleotides line up with TRBD2. The CDR3 length is 14 residues. V shed 6 bases and J 5 bases; nucleotides not matched to a gene: 4. The germline gives CDR1 SQVTM, CDR2 ANQGSEA. Written as DNA, the CDR3 is TGCAGCGTGAGGACTAGCGGGAATACCGGGGAGCTGTTTTTT. Its translation: CSVRTSGNTGELFF.

A few counts support this clone. The chain has TRBV4-2 and TRBJ2-1; 10 bases fit TRBD2. The CDR3 spans 16 residues. Germline CDR1 and CDR2: LGHNA and YNFKEQ. Trimming took 5 bases from V and 4 from J; bases not matched to a gene: 8. The DNA for the CDR3 is TGTGCCAGCAGCACCTTAGCGGGGGGTGTGTACAATGAGCAGTTCTTC. This gives the protein CASSTLAGGVYNEQFF.

This clone was observed a handful of times. This rearrangement joins TRBV4-1 to TRBJ2-5; 8 bases match TRBD2. V lost 1 base and J lost 1; bases outside the gene matches: 5. The germline CDR1 and CDR2 sequences are MGHRA and YSYEKL. The CDR3 is 16 residues long. The CDR3 region is CASSQGAGASQETQYF. CDR3 coding DNA: TGCGCCAGCAGCCAAGGAGCGGGGGCTTCCCAAGAGACCCAGTACTTC.

J is TRBJ2-3 and V is TRBV4-1; TRBD1 matches at 7 bases. After removal of 0 bases from V and 2 bases from J, the junction contained 5 bases not matched to a gene. Germline V gene data show CDR1 as MGHRA and CDR2 as YSYEKL. There are 16 residues in the CDR3. The CDR3 sequence is CASSQDDRDPTDTQYF. As DNA, the CDR3 is TGCGCCAGCAGCCAAGATGACAGGGACCCCACAGATACGCAGTATTTT.

This clone was seen more than once but under ten times. The chain has TRBV5-5 and TRBJ1-6; no reliable D call. The CDR3 has 14 residues. V shed 0 bases and J shed 6 bases, with 7 bases lying between them. Germline V gene lookup returns CDR1 SGHKS and CDR2 YYEKEE (reference sequence). The CDR3 sequence: CASSLDPGNSPLHF. The CDR3 DNA reads as TGTGCCAGCAGCTTGGACCCCGGTAATTCACCCCTCCACTTT.

This clone occurred a few times. The chain combines TRBV9 with TRBJ1-2, with 7 bases matching TRBD1. Losses at the gene ends were 0 bases for V and 0 bases for J; bases not matched to a gene: 14. The CDR3 has 19 residues. Germline CDR1 reads SGDLS; CDR2 reads YYNGEE. CDR3 sequence: CASSVDVMVGDSSNYGYTF. As DNA, the CDR3 is TGTGCCAGCAGCGTAGATGTAATGGTTGGGGACAGCTCTAACTATGGCTACACCTTC.

There are a few counts of this clone. The chain employs TRBV19 and TRBJ1-1; D is perhaps TRBD1 (6 bases). CDR1 and CDR2 from the germline V gene are LNHDA and SQIVND (reference sequence). The CDR3 has 13 residues. V gave up 8 bases and J gave up 0 bases, with 10 bases separating them. This chain's CDR3 is CASSGVLNTEAFF. Here the CDR3 DNA reads TGTGCCAGTTCAGGGGTCTTGAACACTGAAGCTTTCTTT.

The chain uses TRBV9 and TRBJ2-1; no clear D. The CDR3 consists of 14 residues. V lost 0 bases and J 8 bases, leaving 12 bases between the germline ends. Germline loops: CDR1 SGDLS, CDR2 YYNGEE. This CDR3 is CASSVGLKGDEQFF. CDR3 coding DNA: TGTGCCAGCAGCGTAGGCCTGAAAGGAGATGAGCAGTTCTTC.

V gene TRBV30 combines with J gene TRBJ1-2; 8 nucleotides match TRBD1. This CDR3 spans 14 amino acids. The germline V gene has CDR1 GTSNPN and CDR2 SVGIG (reference sequence). After removal of 3 bases from V and 4 bases from J, the junction contained 7 bases not matched to a gene. This chain's CDR3 is CAWSEDRGGYGYTF. In nucleotides, the CDR3 is TGTGCCTGGAGCGAAGACAGGGGTGGCTATGGCTACACCTTC. Variable domain in full (rest from reference TRBV30 and TRBJ1-2): SQTIHQWPATLVQPVGSPLSLECTVEGTSNPNLYWYRQAAGRGLQLLFYSVGIGQISSEVPQNLSASRPQDRQFILSSKKLLLSDSGFYLCAWSEDRGGYGYTFGSGTRLTVV.

This chain links TRBV11-2 with TRBJ1-2, with unresolved D. This CDR3 is 15 amino acids long. Trimming took 1 base from V and 4 from J, leaving 13 bases between them. Per the germline V gene, CDR1 is SGHAT and CDR2 is FQNNGV. The CDR3 DNA reads as TGTGCCAGCAGCTTAGGTTTGAGAAGTGGCTATGGCTACACCTTC. This translates into CASSLGLRSGYGYTF. Complete variable domain (other parts from reference TRBV11-2 and TRBJ1-2): EAGVAQSPRYKIIEKRQSVAFWCNPISGHATLYWYQQILGQGPKLLIQFQNNGVVDDSQLPKDRFSAERLKGVDSTLKIQPAKLEDSAVYLCASSLGLRSGYGYTFGSGTRLTVV.